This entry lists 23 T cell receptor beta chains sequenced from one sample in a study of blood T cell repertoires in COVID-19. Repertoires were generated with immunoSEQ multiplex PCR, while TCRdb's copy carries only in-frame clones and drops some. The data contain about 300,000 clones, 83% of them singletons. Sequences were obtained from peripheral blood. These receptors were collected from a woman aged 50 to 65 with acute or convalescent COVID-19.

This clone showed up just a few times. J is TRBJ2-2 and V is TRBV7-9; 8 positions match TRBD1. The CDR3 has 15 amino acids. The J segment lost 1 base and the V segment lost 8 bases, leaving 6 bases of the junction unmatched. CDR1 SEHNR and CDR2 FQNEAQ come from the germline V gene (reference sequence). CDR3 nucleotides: TGTGCCAGCTCCCCCGGGACAGGGAACACCGGGGAGCTGTTTTTT. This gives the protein CASSPGTGNTGELFF.

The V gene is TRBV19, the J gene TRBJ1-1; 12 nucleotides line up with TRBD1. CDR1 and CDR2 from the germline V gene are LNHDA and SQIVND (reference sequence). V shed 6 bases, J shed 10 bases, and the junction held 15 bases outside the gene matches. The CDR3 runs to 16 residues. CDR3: CASSRGGTGGDWGAFF. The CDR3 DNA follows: TGTGCCAGTAGCAGAGGGGGGACAGGGGGCGATTGGGGAGCTTTCTTT.

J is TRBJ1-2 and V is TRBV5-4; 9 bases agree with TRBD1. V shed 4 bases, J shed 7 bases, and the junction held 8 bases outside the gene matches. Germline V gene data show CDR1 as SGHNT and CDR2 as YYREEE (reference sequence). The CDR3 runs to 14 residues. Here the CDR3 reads CASSRITGGTGYTF. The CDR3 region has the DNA TGTGCCAGCAGCCGGATTACAGGGGGCACTGGCTACACCTTC.

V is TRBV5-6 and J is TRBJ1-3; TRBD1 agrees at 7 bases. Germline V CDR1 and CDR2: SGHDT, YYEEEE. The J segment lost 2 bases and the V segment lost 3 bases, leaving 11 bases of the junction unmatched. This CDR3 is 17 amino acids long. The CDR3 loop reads CASSSSLTGWAGNTIYF. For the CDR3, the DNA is TGTGCCAGCAGCTCGTCTCTGACAGGGTGGGCTGGAAACACCATATATTTT.

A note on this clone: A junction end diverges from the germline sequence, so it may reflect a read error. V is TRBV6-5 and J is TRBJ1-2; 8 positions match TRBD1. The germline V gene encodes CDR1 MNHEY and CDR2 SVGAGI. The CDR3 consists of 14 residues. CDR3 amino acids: CVSSYGQGNYGYTF. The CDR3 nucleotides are TGTGTCAGCAGTTATGGACAGGGAAACTATGGCTACACCTTC.

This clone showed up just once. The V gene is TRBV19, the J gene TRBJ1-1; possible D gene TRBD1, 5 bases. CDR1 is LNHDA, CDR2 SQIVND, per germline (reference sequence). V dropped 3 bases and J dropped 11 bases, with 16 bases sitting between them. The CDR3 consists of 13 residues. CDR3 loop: CASSIAPWGGAFF. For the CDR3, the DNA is TGTGCCAGTAGTATCGCCCCCTGGGGGGGTGCTTTCTTT.

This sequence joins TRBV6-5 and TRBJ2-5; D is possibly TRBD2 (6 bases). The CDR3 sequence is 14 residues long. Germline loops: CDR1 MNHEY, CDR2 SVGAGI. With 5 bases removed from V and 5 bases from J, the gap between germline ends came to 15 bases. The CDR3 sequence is CASSRRGGGETQYF. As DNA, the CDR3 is TGTGCCAGCAGTCGCCGGGGAGGCGGCGAGACCCAGTACTTC.

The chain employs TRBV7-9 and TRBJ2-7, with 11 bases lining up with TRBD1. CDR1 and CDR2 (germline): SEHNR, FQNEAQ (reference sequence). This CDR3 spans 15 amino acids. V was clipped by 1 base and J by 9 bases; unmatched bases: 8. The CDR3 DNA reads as TGTGCCAGCAGCTTAGATGGACAGGGGGCCCCCGGGCAGTACTTC. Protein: CASSLDGQGAPGQYF.

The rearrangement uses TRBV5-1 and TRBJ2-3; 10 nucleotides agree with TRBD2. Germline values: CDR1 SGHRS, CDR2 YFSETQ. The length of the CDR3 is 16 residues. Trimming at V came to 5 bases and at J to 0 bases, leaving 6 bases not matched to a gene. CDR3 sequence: CASRPEAGGSTDTQYF. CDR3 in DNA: TGCGCCAGCAGACCTGAAGCGGGGGGGAGCACAGATACGCAGTATTTT.

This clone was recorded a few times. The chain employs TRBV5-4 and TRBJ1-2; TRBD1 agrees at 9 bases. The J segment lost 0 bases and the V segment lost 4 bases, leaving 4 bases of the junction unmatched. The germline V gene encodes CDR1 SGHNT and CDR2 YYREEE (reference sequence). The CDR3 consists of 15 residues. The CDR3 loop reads CASSHRDRANYGYTF. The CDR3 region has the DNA TGTGCCAGCAGCCATAGGGACAGGGCTAACTATGGCTACACCTTC. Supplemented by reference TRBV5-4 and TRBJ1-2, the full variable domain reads ETGVTQSPTHLIKTRGQQVTLRCSSQSGHNTVSWYQQALGQGPQFIFQYYREEENGRGNFPPRFSGLQFPNYSSELNVNALELDDSALYLCASSHRDRANYGYTFGSGTRLTVV.

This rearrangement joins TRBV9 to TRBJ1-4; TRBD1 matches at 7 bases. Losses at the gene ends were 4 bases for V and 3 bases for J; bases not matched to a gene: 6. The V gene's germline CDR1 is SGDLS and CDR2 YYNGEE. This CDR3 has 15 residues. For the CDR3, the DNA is TGTGCCAGCAGCTTCACAGGGGATGCTAATGAAAAACTGTTTTTT. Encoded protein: CASSFTGDANEKLFF. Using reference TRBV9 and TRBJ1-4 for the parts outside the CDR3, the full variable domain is DSGVTQTPKHLITATGQRVTLRCSPRSGDLSVYWYQQSLDQGLQFLIQYYNGEERAKGNILERFSAQQFPDLHSELNLSSLELGDSALYFCASSFTGDANEKLFFGSGTQLSVL.

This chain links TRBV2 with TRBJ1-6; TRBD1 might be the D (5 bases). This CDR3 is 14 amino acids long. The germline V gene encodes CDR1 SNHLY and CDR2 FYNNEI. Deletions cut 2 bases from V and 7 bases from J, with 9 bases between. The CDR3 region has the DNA TGTGCCAGCAGTGAACGTGGGGGGAATTCACCCCTCCACTTT. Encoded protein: CASSERGGNSPLHF.

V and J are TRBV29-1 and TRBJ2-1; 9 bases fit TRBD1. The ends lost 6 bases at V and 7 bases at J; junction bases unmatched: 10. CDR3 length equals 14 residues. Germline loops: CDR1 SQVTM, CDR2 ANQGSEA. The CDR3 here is CSVTAGTGWNEQFF. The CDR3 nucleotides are TGCAGCGTGACCGCTGGGACAGGGTGGAATGAGCAGTTCTTC.

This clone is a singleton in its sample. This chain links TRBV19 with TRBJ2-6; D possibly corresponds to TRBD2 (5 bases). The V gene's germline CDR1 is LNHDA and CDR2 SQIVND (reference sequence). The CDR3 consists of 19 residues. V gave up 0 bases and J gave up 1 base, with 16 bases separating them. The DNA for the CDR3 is TGTGCCAGTAGTATAGAGGTAACTAGGGTTTGGTCTGGGGCCAACGTCCTGACTTTC. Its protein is CASSIEVTRVWSGANVLTF.

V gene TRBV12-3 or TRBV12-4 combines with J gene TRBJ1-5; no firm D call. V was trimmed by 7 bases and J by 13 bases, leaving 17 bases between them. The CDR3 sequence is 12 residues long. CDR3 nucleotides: TGTGCCAGCACTATGGGTGGGAGGGCGCAGCATTTT. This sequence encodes CASTMGGRAQHF.

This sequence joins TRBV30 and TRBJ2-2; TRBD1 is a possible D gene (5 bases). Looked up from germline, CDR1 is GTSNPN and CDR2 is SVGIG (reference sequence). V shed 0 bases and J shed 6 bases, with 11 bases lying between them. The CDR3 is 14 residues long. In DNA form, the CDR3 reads TGTGCCTGGAGTGTAGGTGGGGCGGCCGGGGAGCTGTTTTTT. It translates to CAWSVGGAAGELFF.

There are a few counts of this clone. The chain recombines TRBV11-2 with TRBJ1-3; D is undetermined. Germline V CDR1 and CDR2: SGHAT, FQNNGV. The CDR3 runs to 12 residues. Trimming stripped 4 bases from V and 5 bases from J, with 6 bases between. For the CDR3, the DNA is TGTGCCAGCAGCTACGCGAGAAACACCATATATTTT. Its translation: CASSYARNTIYF.

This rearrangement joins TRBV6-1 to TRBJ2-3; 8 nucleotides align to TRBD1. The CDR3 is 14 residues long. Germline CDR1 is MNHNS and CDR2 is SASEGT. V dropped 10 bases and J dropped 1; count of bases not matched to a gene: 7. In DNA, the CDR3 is TGTGCCACCCTTCCGGGACAGGGCACAGATACGCAGTATTTT. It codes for CATLPGQGTDTQYF.

Written as DNA, the CDR3 is TGTGCCAGCAGCAAAGAATGCAGCTACGAGCAGTACGTC. Its translation: CASSKECSYEQYV. The genes are TRBV21-1 and TRBJ2-7; TRBD1, as called in the table, went unchecked against the DNA. TRBV21-1 counts as a pseudogene. This CDR3 spans 13 amino acids.

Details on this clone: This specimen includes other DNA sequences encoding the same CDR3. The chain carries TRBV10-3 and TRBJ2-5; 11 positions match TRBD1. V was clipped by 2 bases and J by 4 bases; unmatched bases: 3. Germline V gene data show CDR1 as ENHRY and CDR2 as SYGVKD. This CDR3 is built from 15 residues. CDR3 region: CAISEGQGARETQYF. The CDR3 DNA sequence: TGTGCCATCAGTGAGGGACAGGGGGCAAGAGAGACCCAGTACTTC.

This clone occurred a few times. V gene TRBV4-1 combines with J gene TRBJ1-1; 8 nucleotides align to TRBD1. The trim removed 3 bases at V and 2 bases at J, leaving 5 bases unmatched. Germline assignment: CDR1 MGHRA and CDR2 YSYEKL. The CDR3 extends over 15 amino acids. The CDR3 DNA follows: TGCGCCAGCAGCCACCCTGGACAGGGAAACACTGAAGCTTTCTTT. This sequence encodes CASSHPGQGNTEAFF.

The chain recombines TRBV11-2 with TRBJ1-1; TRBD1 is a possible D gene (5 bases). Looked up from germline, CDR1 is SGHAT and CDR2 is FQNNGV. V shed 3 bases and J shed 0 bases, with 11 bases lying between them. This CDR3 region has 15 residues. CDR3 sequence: CASSFGRQLNTEAFF. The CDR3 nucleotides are TGTGCCAGCAGCTTCGGTCGACAGTTGAACACTGAAGCTTTCTTT.

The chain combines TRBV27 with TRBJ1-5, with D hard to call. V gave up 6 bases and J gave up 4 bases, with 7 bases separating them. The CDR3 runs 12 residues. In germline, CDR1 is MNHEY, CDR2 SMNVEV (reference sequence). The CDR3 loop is CASSITNQPQHF. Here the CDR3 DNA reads TGTGCCAGCAGCATCACTAATCAGCCCCAGCATTTT.